The source of this T cell receptor (beta chain) is a study of T cells in Graves' hyperthyroidism and ophthalmopathy. Findings of the study overall: Most thyroid clonotypes with frequency above 0.001 were detected in blood.

Hyperthyroidism in the patients, aged 18 to 65, was newly diagnosed and under 2 months in duration. Not enrolled were patients with uncontrolled infection, other autoimmune disease, pregnancy or lactation. Clinical symptoms, serum thyroxine, TRAb, thyroid ultrasound and orbital computed tomography established diagnosis. Researchers took RNA transcripts and amplified the TCR beta CDR3 regions from them. The primer set for the first-round RT-PCR of the TCR CDR3 was HTBI. TCRdb ran MiXCR on the multiplex PCR reads and lists one entry per CDR3 protein. This sample carries about 580,000 distinct CDR3 sequences, around 46% of them seen once, and the ten largest clones take about 8%. On this clonotype: The antigen remains unidentified.

The sequence was collected from a young woman with Graves' hyperthyroidism. Sequences were obtained from peripheral blood or thyroid tissue (not recorded which).

CDR3 DNA: TGTGCCAGCAGCTTAAGCTTCCTGGGGGACAATGAGCAGTTCTTC. It yields the protein CASSLSFLGDNEQFF. The V and J genes are TRBV7-9 and TRBJ2-1, with D perhaps matching TRBD1 or TRBD2 (5 bases each). The CDR3 sequence is 15 residues long. Germline CDR1 is SEHNR and CDR2 is FQNEAQ (reference sequence). V lost 2 bases to trimming and J lost 5 bases, with 13 bases between them.